This is a list of T cell receptor beta chains from one sample in a study of blood T cell repertoires in COVID-19. Profiled with immunoSEQ multiplex PCR; TCRdb holds only in-frame clones, not every one. The sample lists tens of thousands of clones; roughly 68% were seen once. Sequenced sample: peripheral blood. The receptors here all came from a woman older than 75 with acute or convalescent COVID-19. The CDR3 runs from the conserved cysteine through the conserved F or W. The order of the fields is J gene, D gene, clone size, V gene, CDR3 protein, CDR3 DNA. A D gene is named only where the DNA matches it firmly. Some rows mark clone size as missing; the rest say once, few, many or name a class of expanded clone.

TRBJ2-1,.,.,TRBV4-2,CASSLRGSAEQFF,TGTGCCAGCAGCCTCCGGGGGTCAGCGGAGCAGTTCTTC
TRBJ1-2,.,few,TRBV5-1,CASSLVLQDYGYTF,TGCGCCAGCAGCTTGGTCCTGCAGGACTATGGCTACACCTTC
TRBJ2-3,.,.,TRBV30,CAWSPLGRALRWDTQYF,TGTGCCTGGAGTCCTCTTGGGCGGGCCCTCAGGTGGGATACGCAGTATTTT
TRBJ1-5,TRBD1,many,TRBV6-2/TRBV6-3,CASSDPGQGSNQPQHF,TGTGCCAGCAGTGATCCGGGACAGGGATCAAATCAGCCCCAGCATTTT
TRBJ1-2,.,few,TRBV27,CASSFRGGYGYTF,TGTGCCAGCAGTTTTCGGGGGGGCTATGGCTACACCTTC
TRBJ1-2,.,.,TRBV6-6,CASSYSGGDYGYTF,TGTGCCAGCAGTTACTCGGGAGGGGACTATGGCTACACCTTC
TRBJ2-1,TRBD2,.,TRBV7-8,CASSLVTSGTYNEQFF,TGTGCCAGCAGCTTAGTGACTAGCGGTACCTACAATGAGCAGTTCTTC
TRBJ2-3,.,.,TRBV4-3,CASSRGMSTDTQYF,TGCGCCAGCAGTAGGGGGATGAGCACAGATACGCAGTATTTT
TRBJ1-2,TRBD1,many,TRBV3-1/TRBV3-2,CASSQDVQGDYGYTF,TGTGCCAGCAGCCAAGATGTGCAGGGGGACTATGGCTACACCTTC
TRBJ2-7,.,few,TRBV28,CASSFSQGWYF,TGTGCCAGCAGTTTTTCACAGGGTTGGTACTTC
TRBJ2-7,.,few,TRBV5-1,CASSLDPGYSYEQYF,TGCGCCAGCAGCTTGGATCCAGGTTACTCCTACGAGCAGTACTTC
TRBJ2-1,TRBD2,few,TRBV24-1,CATSDPGTSVYNEQFF,TGTGCCACCAGTGATCCCGGGACTAGCGTTTACAATGAGCAGTTCTTC
TRBJ2-1,TRBD2,.,TRBV6-4,CASSVLAGGNEQFF,TGTGCCAGCAGTGTTCTAGCGGGAGGCAATGAGCAGTTCTTC
TRBJ2-7,.,few,TRBV6-2/TRBV6-3,CASSYRYEQYF,TGTGCCAGCAGTTACCGGTACGAGCAGTACTTC
TRBJ1-2,.,once,TRBV28,CASRLHRDGGDGYTF,TGTGCCAGCAGACTCCACAGGGATGGGGGGGATGGCTACACCTTC
TRBJ1-1,TRBD1,.,TRBV10-3,CAISRSGGENTEAFF,TGTGCCATCAGTCGGTCAGGGGGTGAGAACACTGAAGCTTTCTTT
TRBJ1-2,.,few,TRBV28,CASSLLEARGYTF,TGTGCCAGCAGTTTATTGGAGGCGAGAGGCTACACCTTC
TRBJ2-7,.,.,TRBV7-8,CASSFSGSGEQYF,TGTGCCAGCAGCTTTTCAGGTAGCGGCGAGCAGTACTTC
TRBJ1-5,.,few,TRBV10-3,CAISAGDSNQPQHF,TGTGCCATCAGTGCAGGGGATAGCAATCAGCCCCAGCATTTT
TRBJ1-3,TRBD1,.,TRBV19,CASSIGDRSPGNTIYF,TGTGCCAGTAGTATAGGGGACAGGTCTCCTGGAAACACCATATATTTT
TRBJ1-4,.,.,TRBV4-1,CASSHDSSGTNEKLFF,TGCGCCAGCAGCCATGATTCCTCGGGAACTAATGAAAAACTGTTTTTT
TRBJ2-1,TRBD2,.,TRBV28,CASSPGLAGENNEQFF,TGTGCCAGCAGTCCAGGACTAGCGGGAGAGAACAATGAGCAGTTCTTC
TRBJ1-2,TRBD1,once,TRBV9,CASTDPGGYGYTF,TGTGCCAGCACCGACCCAGGGGGTTATGGCTACACCTTC
TRBJ2-7,.,few,TRBV15,CATSKQGSPGEQYF,TGTGCCACCAGCAAACAGGGCTCCCCTGGCGAGCAGTACTTC
TRBJ1-1,.,.,TRBV7-2,CASSLMALKSGTEAFF,TGTGCCAGCAGCTTAATGGCACTAAAATCGGGCACTGAAGCTTTCTTT
TRBJ1-1,.,.,TRBV5-6,CASSLMGGTVNTEAFF,TGTGCCAGCAGCTTGATGGGAGGGACGGTGAACACTGAAGCTTTCTTT
TRBJ1-6,.,.,TRBV30,CAWSVQVTANSPLHF,TGTGCCTGGAGTGTACAAGTCACAGCTAATTCACCCCTCCACTTT
TRBJ2-7,TRBD1,.,TRBV4-2,CASKGQAYEQYF,TGTGCCAGCAAAGGACAGGCTTACGAGCAGTACTTC
TRBJ2-1,TRBD2,.,TRBV5-6,CATRRRRRGNEQFF,TGTGCCACAAGGAGGAGGAGGCGGGGGAATGAGCAGTTCTTC
TRBJ1-5,TRBD1,.,TRBV24-1,CATSDSWTGGASQPQHF,TGTGCCACCAGTGATAGTTGGACAGGGGGCGCTTCTCAGCCCCAGCATTTT